Listed below are T cell receptor beta chains from one sample, sequenced in a study of blood T cell repertoires in COVID-19. Measured with immunoSEQ multiplex PCR; TCRdb has only the in-frame clones, and not every one. This sample has 120,000 or so clones, with around nine tenths found just once. Sequenced sample: peripheral blood. The receptors here all came from a man aged 50 to 60 with acute or convalescent COVID-19. Both conserved end residues are part of each CDR3. The D gene is left open where the match is weak. Only some rows state a clone size, as once, few, many or a class for expanded clones.

V gene: TRBV28
J gene: TRBJ1-2
clone size: -
D gene: TRBD1
CDR3 protein: CASRLQGGGYGYTF
CDR3 DNA: TGTGCCAGCAGACTACAGGGGGGAGGCTATGGCTACACCTTC

V gene: TRBV24-1
J gene: TRBJ1-2
clone size: -
D gene: TRBD1
CDR3 protein: CATSDSGQGENGYTF
CDR3 DNA: TGTGCCACCAGTGACTCGGGACAGGGGGAGAATGGCTACACCTTC

V gene: TRBV27
J gene: TRBJ1-2
clone size: -
D gene: -
CDR3 protein: CASSLSRWAPGYTF
CDR3 DNA: TGTGCCAGCAGTTTATCCAGGTGGGCGCCTGGCTACACCTTC

V gene: TRBV6-5
J gene: TRBJ1-1
clone size: -
D gene: -
CDR3 protein: CASSNDYRLNTEAFF
CDR3 DNA: TGTGCCAGCAGCAACGACTACAGACTGAACACTGAAGCTTTCTTT

V gene: TRBV5-5
J gene: TRBJ2-7
clone size: -
D gene: TRBD2
CDR3 protein: CASSLIGTSGRSSEQYF
CDR3 DNA: TGTGCCAGCAGCCTGATTGGGACTAGCGGGAGATCTAGCGAGCAGTACTTC

V gene: TRBV5-1
J gene: TRBJ1-2
clone size: -
D gene: TRBD1
CDR3 protein: CASSSTDRGNYGYTF
CDR3 DNA: TGCGCCAGCAGCTCCACGGACAGGGGGAACTATGGCTACACCTTC

V gene: TRBV20-1
J gene: TRBJ1-2
clone size: -
D gene: -
CDR3 protein: CSAGQLEGYTF
CDR3 DNA: TGCAGTGCTGGGCAGTTAGAGGGCTACACCTTC

V gene: TRBV5-1
J gene: TRBJ1-1
clone size: -
D gene: -
CDR3 protein: CASSPRADMNTEAFF
CDR3 DNA: TGCGCCAGCAGCCCGAGGGCAGACATGAACACTGAAGCTTTCTTT

V gene: TRBV5-6
J gene: TRBJ1-2
clone size: -
D gene: -
CDR3 protein: CASSLQPRNYGYTF
CDR3 DNA: TGTGCCAGCAGCTTGCAACCGCGGAACTATGGCTACACCTTC

V gene: TRBV10-3
J gene: TRBJ2-1
clone size: -
D gene: -
CDR3 protein: CAISEKPVRLSYNEQFF
CDR3 DNA: TGTGCCATCAGTGAGAAACCGGTCCGCTTATCCTACAATGAGCAGTTCTTC

V gene: TRBV11-3
J gene: TRBJ2-5
clone size: -
D gene: TRBD2
CDR3 protein: CASSLVPSLAGLETQYF
CDR3 DNA: TGTGCCAGCAGCTTAGTTCCCTCACTAGCGGGACTAGAGACCCAGTACTTC

V gene: TRBV4-1
J gene: TRBJ1-5
clone size: -
D gene: -
CDR3 protein: CASSQEEVSNQPQHF
CDR3 DNA: TGCGCCAGCAGCCAAGAGGAGGTTAGCAATCAGCCCCAGCATTTT

V gene: TRBV2
J gene: TRBJ1-1
clone size: once
D gene: TRBD1
CDR3 protein: CASRRAGTGNTEAFF
CDR3 DNA: TGTGCCAGCAGACGAGCCGGGACAGGCAACACTGAAGCTTTCTTT

V gene: TRBV9
J gene: TRBJ1-5
clone size: -
D gene: TRBD1
CDR3 protein: CASSDGGGYQPQHF
CDR3 DNA: TGTGCCAGCAGCGACGGAGGGGGCTACCAGCCCCAGCATTTT

V gene: TRBV14
J gene: TRBJ2-1
clone size: -
D gene: -
CDR3 protein: CASSQDTGLGFGNEQFF
CDR3 DNA: TGTGCCAGCAGCCAAGATACGGGACTGGGGTTTGGAAATGAGCAGTTCTTC

V gene: TRBV27
J gene: TRBJ1-1
clone size: -
D gene: -
CDR3 protein: CASSRGGQDTEAFF
CDR3 DNA: TGTGCCAGCAGTAGGGGAGGTCAGGACACTGAAGCTTTCTTT

V gene: TRBV24-1
J gene: TRBJ2-7
clone size: -
D gene: TRBD1
CDR3 protein: CATPFGTGISYEQYF
CDR3 DNA: TGTGCCACCCCTTTCGGGACAGGCATCTCCTACGAGCAGTACTTC

V gene: TRBV6-5
J gene: TRBJ2-7
clone size: -
D gene: TRBD2
CDR3 protein: CASSPLATTYEQYF
CDR3 DNA: TGTGCCAGCAGTCCACTAGCGACAACCTACGAGCAGTACTTC

V gene: TRBV28
J gene: TRBJ1-5
clone size: -
D gene: -
CDR3 protein: CASRPGGREPQHF
CDR3 DNA: TGTGCCAGCAGACCGGGGGGAAGGGAGCCCCAGCATTTT

V gene: TRBV19
J gene: TRBJ2-1
clone size: -
D gene: -
CDR3 protein: CASSIDRGSYNEQFF
CDR3 DNA: TGTGCCAGTAGTATAGATCGGGGGTCCTACAATGAGCAGTTCTTC

V gene: TRBV5-4
J gene: TRBJ2-3
clone size: -
D gene: TRBD2
CDR3 protein: CASSLFSGRAFPLTDTQYF
CDR3 DNA: TGTGCCAGCAGCTTGTTTAGCGGGAGGGCCTTCCCTCTCACAGATACGCAGTATTTT

V gene: TRBV30
J gene: TRBJ2-3
clone size: -
D gene: TRBD1
CDR3 protein: CAWTGGHADTQYF
CDR3 DNA: TGTGCCTGGACAGGGGGCCATGCAGATACGCAGTATTTT

V gene: TRBV10-3
J gene: TRBJ1-2
clone size: -
D gene: -
CDR3 protein: CAISESRPGGYTF
CDR3 DNA: TGTGCCATCAGTGAGTCCCGGCCCGGGGGCTACACCTTC

V gene: TRBV19
J gene: TRBJ1-5
clone size: -
D gene: TRBD1
CDR3 protein: CPPGQGYQPQHF
CDR3 DNA: TGCCCCCCGGGACAGGGGTACCAGCCCCAGCATTTT

V gene: TRBV6-5
J gene: TRBJ1-4
clone size: once
D gene: -
CDR3 protein: CASMGGRRFNEKLFF
CDR3 DNA: TGTGCCAGCATGGGTGGCCGGAGGTTTAATGAAAAACTGTTTTTT

V gene: TRBV28
J gene: TRBJ1-5
clone size: once
D gene: TRBD1
CDR3 protein: CASTTPRGQGQPQHF
CDR3 DNA: TGTGCCAGCACCACGCCCAGGGGGCAAGGTCAGCCCCAGCATTTT

V gene: TRBV11-2
J gene: TRBJ2-3
clone size: -
D gene: -
CDR3 protein: CASSLMAYTQYF
CDR3 DNA: TGTGCCAGCAGCTTAATGGCATATACGCAGTATTTT

V gene: TRBV28
J gene: TRBJ1-3
clone size: -
D gene: -
CDR3 protein: CASSFSFTGNTIYF
CDR3 DNA: TGTGCCAGCAGTTTCAGTTTCACTGGAAACACCATATATTTT

V gene: TRBV24-1
J gene: TRBJ2-1
clone size: -
D gene: TRBD2
CDR3 protein: CATSPRSSGYNEQFF
CDR3 DNA: TGTGCCACCAGTCCGAGGTCTAGCGGCTACAATGAGCAGTTCTTC

V gene: TRBV2
J gene: TRBJ1-2
clone size: once
D gene: -
CDR3 protein: CASSEDRTNYGYTF
CDR3 DNA: TGTGCCAGCAGTGAAGACAGAACTAACTATGGCTACACCTTC

V gene: TRBV6-1
J gene: TRBJ1-1
clone size: -
D gene: -
CDR3 protein: CASSEFGRNTEAFF
CDR3 DNA: TGTGCCAGCAGTGAGTTTGGGAGGAACACTGAAGCTTTCTTT

V gene: TRBV2
J gene: TRBJ1-5
clone size: -
D gene: TRBD1
CDR3 protein: CASSERQGRQPQHF
CDR3 DNA: TGTGCCAGCAGCGAACGACAGGGGAGACAGCCCCAGCATTTT

V gene: TRBV29-1
J gene: TRBJ2-7
clone size: -
D gene: TRBD1
CDR3 protein: CSVLGTGDSYEQYF
CDR3 DNA: TGCAGCGTTCTTGGGACAGGAGACTCCTACGAGCAGTACTTC

V gene: TRBV27
J gene: TRBJ2-5
clone size: -
D gene: -
CDR3 protein: CASSPIQETQYF
CDR3 DNA: TGTGCCAGCAGCCCCATCCAAGAGACCCAGTACTTC

V gene: TRBV18
J gene: TRBJ1-6
clone size: once
D gene: TRBD1
CDR3 protein: CASSRGQGGSPLHF
CDR3 DNA: TGTGCCAGCTCAAGGGGACAGGGGGGTTCACCCCTCCACTTT

V gene: TRBV19
J gene: TRBJ2-3
clone size: -
D gene: TRBD2
CDR3 protein: CASSIASSGFTDTQYF
CDR3 DNA: TGTGCCAGTAGTATTGCGTCTAGCGGATTCACAGATACGCAGTATTTT

V gene: TRBV12-3/TRBV12-4
J gene: TRBJ1-2
clone size: -
D gene: TRBD1
CDR3 protein: CASRQGSSDGYTF
CDR3 DNA: TGTGCCAGCCGACAGGGATCGTCGGATGGCTACACCTTC

V gene: TRBV25-1
J gene: TRBJ1-1
clone size: -
D gene: -
CDR3 protein: CASSEYTDYEAFF
CDR3 DNA: TGTGCCAGCAGTGAATACACCGACTATGAAGCTTTCTTT

V gene: TRBV12-3/TRBV12-4
J gene: TRBJ2-1
clone size: -
D gene: -
CDR3 protein: CASSLATSTQFF
CDR3 DNA: TGTGCCAGCAGTTTAGCGACTTCCACGCAGTTCTTC

V gene: TRBV15
J gene: TRBJ2-1
clone size: -
D gene: TRBD2
CDR3 protein: CATSRDRGVLAYHNEQFF
CDR3 DNA: TGTGCCACCAGCAGAGATCGAGGGGTACTAGCGTACCACAATGAGCAGTTCTTC

V gene: TRBV5-1
J gene: TRBJ2-7
clone size: -
D gene: -
CDR3 protein: CASSLVPDISYEQYF
CDR3 DNA: TGCGCCAGCAGCTTGGTCCCGGACATCTCCTACGAGCAGTACTTC

V gene: TRBV6-6
J gene: TRBJ2-7
clone size: -
D gene: -
CDR3 protein: CASSYSTGYSYEQYF
CDR3 DNA: TGTGCCAGCAGTTACTCGACGGGTTACTCCTACGAGCAGTACTTC

V gene: TRBV4-2
J gene: TRBJ1-1
clone size: -
D gene: -
CDR3 protein: CASSQVQGGGEAFF
CDR3 DNA: TGTGCCAGCAGCCAAGTTCAGGGCGGGGGTGAAGCTTTCTTT

V gene: TRBV7-9
J gene: TRBJ2-3
clone size: few
D gene: TRBD1
CDR3 protein: CASSLSSGTGGDTQYF
CDR3 DNA: TGTGCCAGCAGCTTAAGCTCAGGGACAGGGGGAGATACGCAGTATTTT

V gene: TRBV5-1
J gene: TRBJ2-7
clone size: -
D gene: TRBD2
CDR3 protein: CASSLWSGSSGLEQYF
CDR3 DNA: TGCGCCAGCAGCTTGTGGAGCGGGAGTTCCGGCCTGGAGCAGTACTTC

V gene: TRBV5-1
J gene: TRBJ1-2
clone size: -
D gene: -
CDR3 protein: CASSPGMLGGYTF
CDR3 DNA: TGCGCCAGCAGCCCCGGGATGCTTGGGGGCTACACCTTC

V gene: TRBV21-1
J gene: TRBJ2-2
clone size: -
D gene: -
CDR3 protein: CASNLGGANTGELFF
CDR3 DNA: TGTGCCAGCAACCTCGGAGGCGCGAACACCGGGGAGCTGTTTTTT

V gene: TRBV4-3
J gene: TRBJ2-1
clone size: -
D gene: TRBD2
CDR3 protein: CASSQDATSGRGEQFF
CDR3 DNA: TGCGCCAGCAGCCAAGATGCGACTAGCGGGCGGGGTGAGCAGTTCTTC

V gene: TRBV19
J gene: TRBJ1-6
clone size: -
D gene: TRBD1
CDR3 protein: CASPGQGPDSPLHF
CDR3 DNA: TGTGCCAGCCCTGGACAGGGGCCAGATTCACCCCTCCACTTT

V gene: TRBV3-1/TRBV3-2
J gene: TRBJ1-2
clone size: -
D gene: TRBD1
CDR3 protein: CASSQLGQEALYGYTF
CDR3 DNA: TGTGCCAGCAGCCAACTCGGACAGGAGGCTCTCTATGGCTACACCTTC

V gene: TRBV6-4
J gene: TRBJ1-4
clone size: -
D gene: -
CDR3 protein: CASSDSGGAEKLFF
CDR3 DNA: TGTGCCAGCAGTGACTCTGGGGGCGCTGAAAAACTGTTTTTT

V gene: TRBV19
J gene: TRBJ2-1
clone size: once
D gene: -
CDR3 protein: CASSSKSGYNEQFF
CDR3 DNA: TGTGCCAGTAGTAGCAAAAGCGGCTACAATGAGCAGTTCTTC

V gene: TRBV29-1
J gene: TRBJ1-5
clone size: -
D gene: -
CDR3 protein: CSVGGRNQPQHF
CDR3 DNA: TGCAGCGTTGGGGGGCGCAATCAGCCCCAGCATTTT

V gene: TRBV5-4
J gene: TRBJ2-1
clone size: -
D gene: TRBD2
CDR3 protein: CASSFPSGKISGNEQFF
CDR3 DNA: TGTGCCAGCAGCTTTCCTAGCGGGAAGATCTCGGGCAATGAGCAGTTCTTC

V gene: TRBV4-2
J gene: TRBJ2-5
clone size: -
D gene: TRBD2
CDR3 protein: CASSQSTSGHQETQYF
CDR3 DNA: TGTGCCAGCAGCCAAAGCACTAGCGGGCATCAAGAGACCCAGTACTTC